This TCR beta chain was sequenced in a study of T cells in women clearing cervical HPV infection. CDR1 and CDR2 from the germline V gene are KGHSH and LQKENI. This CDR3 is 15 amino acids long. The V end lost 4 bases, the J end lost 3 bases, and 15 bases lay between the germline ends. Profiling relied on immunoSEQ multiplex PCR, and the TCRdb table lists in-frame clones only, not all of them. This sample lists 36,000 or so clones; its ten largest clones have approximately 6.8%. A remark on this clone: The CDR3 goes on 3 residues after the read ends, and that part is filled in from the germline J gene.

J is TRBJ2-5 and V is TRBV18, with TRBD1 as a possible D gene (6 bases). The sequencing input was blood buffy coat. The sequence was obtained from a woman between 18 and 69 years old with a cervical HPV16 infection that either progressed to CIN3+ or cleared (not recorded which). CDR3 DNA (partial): TGTGCCAGCTCACGGGGGCAGGGAAAAAAAGAGACC. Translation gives CASSRGQGKKET. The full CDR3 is CASSRGQGKKETQYF.